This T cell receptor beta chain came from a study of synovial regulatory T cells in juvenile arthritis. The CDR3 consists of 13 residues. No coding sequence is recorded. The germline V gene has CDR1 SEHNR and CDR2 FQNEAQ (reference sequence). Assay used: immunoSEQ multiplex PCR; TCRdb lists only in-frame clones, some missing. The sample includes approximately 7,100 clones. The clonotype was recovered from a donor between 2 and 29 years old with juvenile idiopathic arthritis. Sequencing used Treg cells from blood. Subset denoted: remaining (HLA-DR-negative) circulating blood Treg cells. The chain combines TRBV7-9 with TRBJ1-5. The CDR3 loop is CASSFLRDQPQHF. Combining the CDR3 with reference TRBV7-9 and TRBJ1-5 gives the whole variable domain DTGVSQNPRHKITKRGQNVTFRCDPISEHNRLYWYRQTLGQGPEFLTYFQNEAQLEKSRLLSDRFSAERPKGSFSTLEIQRTEQGDSAMYLCASSFLRDQPQHFGDGTRLSIL.